This TCR beta chain was captured in a study of CD8 T cells in ankylosing spondylitis. Study-wide findings and caveats: About eight highly homologous variants made up a TCR beta motif that seemed to typify ankylosing spondylitis blood. Disease-linked clones reportedly showed significant enrichment in matched ankylosing spondylitis synovial fluid.

CDR1 and CDR2 (germline): SGHVS, FQNEAQ. The ends lost 5 bases at V and 8 bases at J; junction bases unmatched: 19. The length of the CDR3 is 17 residues. Comments on this clonotype: Its target is not known.

It was by quantitative 5'-RACE with molecular barcodes that TCR beta libraries were made. TCRdb used MiXCR to reprocess the 5' RACE reads, holding one entry per CDR3 protein. This sample has about 100,000 distinct CDR3 sequences; 20% to 30% occur once, and the top ten carry more than 9%. V and J are TRBV7-8 and TRBJ1-2; 8 nucleotides line up with TRBD1. The material sequenced was synovial fluid, either unsorted or a sorted T cell fraction (not recorded which). The clonotype was recovered from a male donor with ankylosing spondylitis. The CDR3 here is CASSPARDRSIPSGYTF. The CDR3 nucleotides read TGTGCCAGCAGCCCAGCCCGGGACAGGTCCATCCCCTCCGGCTACACCTTC.